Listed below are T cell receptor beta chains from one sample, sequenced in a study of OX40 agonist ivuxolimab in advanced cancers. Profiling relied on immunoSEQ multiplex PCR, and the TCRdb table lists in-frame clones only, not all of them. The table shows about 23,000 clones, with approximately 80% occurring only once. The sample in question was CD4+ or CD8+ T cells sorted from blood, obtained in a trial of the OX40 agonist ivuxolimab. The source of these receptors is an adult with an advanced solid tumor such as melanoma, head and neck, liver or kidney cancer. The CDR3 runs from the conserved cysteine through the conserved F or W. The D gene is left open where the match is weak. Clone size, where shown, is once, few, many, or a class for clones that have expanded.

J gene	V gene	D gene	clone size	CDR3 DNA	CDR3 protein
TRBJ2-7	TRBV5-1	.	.	TGCGCCAGCAGGCATGGGTGGCAGGGAGTAGACGAGCAGTACTTC	CASRHGWQGVDEQYF
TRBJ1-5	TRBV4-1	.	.	TGCGCCAGCAGCCAAGGCAGGGATAGCAATCAGCCCCAGCATTTT	CASSQGRDSNQPQHF
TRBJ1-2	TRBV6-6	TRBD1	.	TGTGCCAGCAATGGACAGGGGACGCGGGGCTACACCTTC	CASNGQGTRGYTF
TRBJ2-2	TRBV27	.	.	TGTGCCAGCAGTTCCTCCGGGACGGTGAGGATCACCGGGGAGCTGTTTTTT	CASSSSGTVRITGELFF
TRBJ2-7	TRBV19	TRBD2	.	TGTGCCAGTAGTATGTGGGCGGGAGTTTCCGAGCAGTACTTC	CASSMWAGVSEQYF
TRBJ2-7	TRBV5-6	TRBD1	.	TGTGCCAGCAGCTTGGCAGGGGGAAACTACGAGCAGTACTTC	CASSLAGGNYEQYF
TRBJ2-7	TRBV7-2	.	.	TGTGCCAGCAGCTTGGGGGTATCCTACGAGCAGTACTTC	CASSLGVSYEQYF
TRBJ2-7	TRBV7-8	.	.	TGTGCCAGCAGCTTGCGAGACAACTCCTACGAGCAGTACTTC	CASSLRDNSYEQYF
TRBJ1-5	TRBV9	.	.	TGTGCCAGCAGCGTAGAGGGGTTTAGCAATCAGCCCCAGCATTTT	CASSVEGFSNQPQHF
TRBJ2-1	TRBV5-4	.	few	TGTGCCAGCAGCCCGGCGGGTTACAATGAGCAGTTCTTC	CASSPAGYNEQFF
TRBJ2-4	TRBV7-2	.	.	TGTGCCAGCAGCACGATAGCCAAAAACATTCAGTACTTC	CASSTIAKNIQYF
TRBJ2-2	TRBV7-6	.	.	TGTGCCAGCAGCTTATACACCCGAGAAGCCTGGAACACCGGGGAGCTGTTTTTT	CASSLYTREAWNTGELFF
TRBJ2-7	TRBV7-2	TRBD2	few	TGTGCCAGCAGAAGATCGGCTAGCGGGAGAATAATGGGCGAGCAGTACTTC	CASRRSASGRIMGEQYF
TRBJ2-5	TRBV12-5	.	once	TGTGCTAGTGGTTTGATCGGAGGGACCCAGTACTTC	CASGLIGGTQYF
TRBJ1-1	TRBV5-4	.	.	TGTGCCAGCAGCTTGGGCTCAGGGCGATACCCTAACACTGAAGCTTTCTTT	CASSLGSGRYPNTEAFF
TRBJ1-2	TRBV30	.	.	TGTGCCTGGAGTCTCCCCAGTAACTATGGCTACACCTTC	CAWSLPSNYGYTF
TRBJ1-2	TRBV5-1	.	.	TGCGCCAGCAGCTTGGACAGGGAGGATGGCTACACCTTC	CASSLDREDGYTF
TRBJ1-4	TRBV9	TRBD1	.	TGTGCCAGCAGTGCTCCCAACAGGGGGGTTGAAAAACTGTTTTTT	CASSAPNRGVEKLFF
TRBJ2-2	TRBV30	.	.	TGTGCCTGGAGTGACCCTGGGGAGCTGTTTTTT	CAWSDPGELFF
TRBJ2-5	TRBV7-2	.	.	TGTGCCAGCAGCCCCGGGAGAGCGGAGACCCAGTACTTC	CASSPGRAETQYF